Detailed here is one T cell receptor (beta chain). PCR employed 60 Vbeta and 13 Jbeta primers. Produced via immunoSEQ multiplex PCR; TCRdb's table is partial and in-frame only. This sample has about 160,000 clones, with approximately 84% found just once. This specimen comes from a study of cytomegalovirus exposure and HLA in healthy donors. Study-level background: Within an early data release were around 87 million unique TCRs drawn from HLA-typed donors.

Trimming cost V 2 bases and J 0 bases, with 11 bases left between them. Germline-derived CDR1 and CDR2 are SGHTA and FQGTGA. The length of the CDR3 is 15 residues. Sequenced material: PBMCs. This clonotype originated in a man younger than 35 in good health and CMV-seropositive. The chain uses TRBV7-3 and TRBJ2-7; D is uncertain. The CDR3 spells CASSLAGGYSYEQYF. The CDR3 coding sequence is TGTGCCAGCAGCTTAGCTGGCGGATACTCCTACGAGCAGTACTTC.